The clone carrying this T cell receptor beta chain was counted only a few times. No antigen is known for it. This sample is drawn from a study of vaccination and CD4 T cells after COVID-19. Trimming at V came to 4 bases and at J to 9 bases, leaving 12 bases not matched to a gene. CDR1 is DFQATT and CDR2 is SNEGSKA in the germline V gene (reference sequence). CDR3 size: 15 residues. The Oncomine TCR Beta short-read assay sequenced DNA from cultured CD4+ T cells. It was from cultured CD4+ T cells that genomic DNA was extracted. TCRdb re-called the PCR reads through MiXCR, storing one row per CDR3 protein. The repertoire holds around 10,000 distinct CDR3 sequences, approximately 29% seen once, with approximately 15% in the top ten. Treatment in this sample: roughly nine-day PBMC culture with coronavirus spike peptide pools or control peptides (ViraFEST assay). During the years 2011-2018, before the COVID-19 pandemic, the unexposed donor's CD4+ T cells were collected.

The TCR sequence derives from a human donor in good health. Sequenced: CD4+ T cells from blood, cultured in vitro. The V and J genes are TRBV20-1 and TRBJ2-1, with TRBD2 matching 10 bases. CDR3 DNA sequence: TGCAGTGCTACTACTCCTAGCGGGAGAATATTTGAGCAGTTCTTC. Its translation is CSATTPSGRIFEQFF.